This T cell receptor beta chain was documented in a study of read filtering for tumor transcriptome and immune sequencing. For the study at large: Mean patient age was roughly 72 years, range roughly 40 to 85; approximately 18 male, over twelve female.

On this clonotype: Because the CDR3 is missing its conserved closing phenylalanine or tryptophan, this is likely a read error.

From approximately 400 ng of RNA, a library with molecular barcoded alpha/delta and beta/gamma adaptors was made. Each CDR3 protein is one row after TCRdb ran MiXCR on the reads. The data show tens of thousands of distinct CDR3 sequences, about a fifth seen once. CDR3 length: 15 amino acids. Per the germline V gene, CDR1 is MDHEN and CDR2 is SYDVKM. The sequence was collected from a donor at least 40 years old with multiple myeloma. The specimen was a population of CD138-negative cells sorted from bone marrow. The rearrangement uses TRBV28 and TRBJ2-1, with a weak D call TRBD2 (6 bases). The CDR3 DNA follows: TGTGCCAGCGGTTTCACCCTTCGGGGGAGGAATGAGCAGTTCCTC. Protein: CASGFTLRGRNEQFL.